This T cell receptor (beta chain) was documented in a study of blood T cell repertoires in COVID-19. For the study at large: Whether acute or convalescent, the COVID-19 samples came from the United States, Italy and Spain. T cells, B-cell-depleted T cells, or PBMCs provided the cDNA or gDNA that served as material.

Original analysis: Estimates of nucleated cell counts were drawn from the amplification of reference gene primers. The method was immunoSEQ multiplex PCR; TCRdb's version includes in-frame clones alone and lacks a portion of them. D and trimming come from the DNA, and the V and J calls and clone size come from that table. The sample contains roughly 280,000 clones, around 90% of which appear only once. Germline V gene lookup returns CDR1 SGHAT and CDR2 FQNNGV. V shed 0 bases and J shed 8 bases, with 11 bases lying between them. The CDR3 covers 14 residues. Recruited during active infection, patients (from Seattle) were subsequently followed longitudinally.

This TCR derives from a woman aged 60-70 years with COVID-19, enrolled during active disease. Input material: peripheral blood. The chain is built from TRBV11-2 and TRBJ2-1, with D perhaps matching TRBD2 (6 bases). The CDR3 nucleotides are TGTGCCAGCAGCTTAGACGGGGGAAGGGATGAGCAGTTCTTC. Translated: CASSLDGGRDEQFF. Filled out from reference TRBV11-2 and TRBJ2-1, the complete variable domain reads EAGVAQSPRYKIIEKRQSVAFWCNPISGHATLYWYQQILGQGPKLLIQFQNNGVVDDSQLPKDRFSAERLKGVDSTLKIQPAKLEDSAVYLCASSLDGGRDEQFFGPGTRLTVL.